The clone carrying this T cell receptor beta chain showed up just once. This sample is drawn from a study of blood T cell repertoires in COVID-19. This CDR3 is built from 13 residues. Germline V gives CDR1 MDHEN, CDR2 SYDVKM. The V end lost 5 bases, the J end lost 7 bases, and 12 bases lay between the germline ends. Per the study methods: Amplification with reference gene primers provided the estimates of nucleated cell counts. TCRdb's copy holds only in-frame clones and misses some; the assay was immunoSEQ multiplex PCR. V, J and clone size derive from that table, while D and trimming were established from the DNA sequence. The table records a few hundred thousand clones, approximately 90% of them present only once.

The chain couples TRBV28 to TRBJ1-5; TRBD1 is a possible D gene (6 bases). Sample: PBMCs or T cells enriched from blood (not recorded which). The receptor was derived from a woman between 25 and 40 years old who had recovered from COVID-19. CDR3 residues: CASSRGTSQPQHF. For the CDR3, the DNA is TGTGCCAGCAGTAGGGGGACATCCCAGCCCCAGCATTTT.